This T cell receptor (beta chain) is drawn from a study of metastatic and nonmetastatic thyroid tumors. Study at large: The comparison covered peripheral blood and tumor or nodule tissue in malignant and benign thyroid patients.

V shed 8 bases and J shed 2 bases, with 15 bases lying between them. Germline CDR1 MNHEY, CDR2 SMNVEV (reference sequence). This CDR3 is built from 14 residues. This clone is medium-sized within its sample. Authors' processing steps: Construction of a distant-metastasis classifier for papillary thyroid cancer relied on CDR3 differences across clinicopathological groups. TCRdb re-analyzed the PCR reads using MiXCR. The authors' filters were not applied to this entry. The table lists approximately 40,000 clones, around 21% of them singletons. No patient had received any treatment before thyroid surgery. This chain uses TRBV27 with TRBJ1-1, with D possibly matching TRBD1 (5 bases). Sample: blood. This sequence originates from a female donor with papillary thyroid cancer or a benign thyroid nodule (not recorded which). Some clones in this sample may be carry-over from other donors' samples. The CDR3 here is CASRYEGINTEAFF. CDR3 sequence (DNA): TGTGCCAGCCGTTATGAGGGGATCAACACTGAAGCTTTCTTT.